The rows below give T cell receptor beta chains drawn from one sample of a study of STAT5B mutations in CD4+ large granular lymphocyte leukemia. Clones were read by immunoSEQ multiplex PCR, and TCRdb kept only the in-frame ones, dropping some. Among more than 35,000 clones listed, approximately 85% were seen once. The sequenced sample consisted of CD4+ T cells from blood buffy coats. All receptors derive from a human donor in good health. The CDR3 runs from the conserved cysteine through the conserved F or W. The D gene is left open where the match is weak.

V,J,D,CDR3,DNA
TRBV18,TRBJ1-1,-,CASSPPLGTYTEAFF,TGTGCCAGCTCACCACCGTTGGGGACATACACTGAAGCTTTCTTT
TRBV4-2,TRBJ2-5,TRBD1,CASSPDGMTGGAQTQYF,TGTGCCAGCAGCCCGGATGGGATGACAGGGGGCGCGCAGACCCAGTACTTC
TRBV2,TRBJ2-7,TRBD2,CASRFSAGGEQYF,TGTGCCAGCAGGTTTTCAGCGGGAGGCGAGCAGTACTTC
TRBV6-1,TRBJ1-3,-,CASSQTHSGNTIYF,TGTGCCAGCAGTCAGACACATTCTGGAAACACCATATATTTT
TRBV4-3,TRBJ2-7,TRBD1,CASSQTTGDPYEQYF,TGCGCCAGCAGCCAAACAACAGGGGACCCCTACGAGCAGTACTTC
TRBV5-1,TRBJ2-5,TRBD2,CASSPRGTSGGYQETQYF,TGCGCCAGCAGCCCCAGGGGGACTAGCGGGGGCTATCAGGAGACCCAGTACTTC
TRBV28,TRBJ2-5,-,CASSLAGAQETQYF,TGTGCCAGCAGTTTGGCAGGGGCCCAAGAGACCCAGTACTTC
TRBV5-1,TRBJ2-3,TRBD1,CASSLTGASTDTQYF,TGCGCCAGCAGCTTGACAGGGGCGAGCACAGATACGCAGTATTTT
TRBV5-5,TRBJ1-3,TRBD1,CASSIRGQLENTIYF,TGTGCCAGCAGCATCAGGGGGCAGTTAGAAAACACCATATATTTT
TRBV28,TRBJ2-7,TRBD1,CASSSGQGYEQYF,TGTGCCAGCAGTTCAGGACAGGGCTACGAGCAGTACTTC
TRBV5-1,TRBJ2-7,TRBD1,CASSYRQGPYEQYF,TGCGCCAGCAGCTATCGACAGGGTCCCTACGAGCAGTACTTC
TRBV10-3,TRBJ2-4,TRBD1,CAIRSGTGENIQYF,TGTGCCATCAGATCCGGGACAGGGGAAAACATTCAGTACTTC
TRBV11-3,TRBJ2-7,TRBD1,CASSPRTGISSYEQYF,TGTGCCAGCAGCCCTCGGACAGGAATATCCTCCTACGAGCAGTACTTC
TRBV5-1,TRBJ1-2,TRBD1,CASSQGQDYGYTF,TGCGCCAGCAGCCAGGGACAGGACTATGGCTACACCTTC